These T cell receptor beta chains were read from a single sample in a study of blood T cell repertoires in COVID-19. Method: immunoSEQ multiplex PCR; TCRdb's copy keeps in-frame clones and lacks some. The data contain approximately 170,000 clones, about nine tenths of them singletons. The sample was peripheral blood. The receptors come from a man aged 60 to 69 with active or convalescent COVID-19. CDR3s include the opening cysteine and the closing phenylalanine or tryptophan. D genes are given only for firm matches. Part of the rows lack a size; the others show once, few, many or a class for expanded clones.

size,V,J,D,CDR3,DNA
NA,TRBV11-2,TRBJ1-5,NA,CASSLDRVDQPQHF,TGTGCCAGCAGCTTAGACAGGGTTGATCAGCCCCAGCATTTT
NA,TRBV12-5,TRBJ2-1,TRBD1,CASGSTGGEQFF,TGTGCTAGTGGTTCCACAGGGGGTGAGCAGTTCTTC
NA,TRBV25-1,TRBJ1-2,NA,CASRTGYGYTF,TGTGCCAGCAGGACGGGTTATGGCTACACCTTC
NA,TRBV6-1,TRBJ2-7,TRBD2,CASSDPSGRRNEQYF,TGTGCCAGCAGTGACCCCAGCGGGAGGAGGAACGAGCAGTACTTC
NA,TRBV6-5,TRBJ1-1,TRBD1,CASSPLGQVSGEAFF,TGTGCCAGCAGCCCCCTGGGACAGGTTAGTGGTGAAGCTTTCTTT
NA,TRBV7-9,TRBJ1-6,NA,CASSSGGALLHF,TGTGCCAGCAGCTCTGGGGGGGCCCTCCTCCACTTT
NA,TRBV5-1,TRBJ1-1,NA,CASSLVTVNTEAFF,TGCGCCAGCAGCTTGGTAACGGTGAACACTGAAGCTTTCTTT
NA,TRBV18,TRBJ2-7,NA,CASSSGADSYEQYF,TGTGCCAGCTCATCTGGGGCGGACTCCTACGAGCAGTACTTC
NA,TRBV30,TRBJ2-1,TRBD2,CAWSASRTSRNNEQFF,TGTGCCTGGAGTGCTTCGCGGACTAGCAGAAACAATGAGCAGTTCTTC
once,TRBV6-1,TRBJ1-1,NA,CASSEGTVNTEAFF,TGTGCCAGCAGTGAAGGGACTGTGAACACTGAAGCTTTCTTT
NA,TRBV12-3/TRBV12-4,TRBJ1-2,TRBD1,CASSLTGDYGYTF,TGTGCCAGCAGTTTGACAGGGGACTATGGCTACACCTTC
few,TRBV12-3/TRBV12-4,TRBJ1-1,TRBD1,CASRQGARTEAFF,TGTGCCAGCCGCCAGGGGGCGCGCACTGAAGCTTTCTTT
once,TRBV7-6,TRBJ2-2,TRBD2,CASSLAARGGNTGELFF,TGTGCCAGCAGCTTAGCTGCGCGGGGGGGCAACACCGGGGAGCTGTTTTTT
NA,TRBV3-1/TRBV3-2,TRBJ2-1,NA,CASSQGGAGVEQFF,TGTGCCAGCAGCCAAGGCGGGGCAGGAGTTGAGCAGTTCTTC
NA,TRBV10-3,TRBJ1-5,TRBD1,CAISALPRTGGEAGQPQHF,TGTGCCATCAGTGCCCTACCTAGGACAGGGGGCGAAGCGGGGCAGCCCCAGCATTTT
NA,TRBV6-5,TRBJ2-5,TRBD1,CASSYSNRGRQETQYF,TGTGCCAGCAGTTACTCCAACAGGGGGCGGCAAGAGACCCAGTACTTC
NA,TRBV27,TRBJ1-6,TRBD1,CASSGQGDSPLHF,TGTGCCAGCAGCGGACAGGGGGATTCACCCCTCCACTTT
once,TRBV1,TRBJ2-7,NA,CTSSQESPGLAGALQYF,TGCACCAGCAGCCAAGAGTCCCCGGGACTAGCGGGGGCTCTGCAGTACTTC
NA,TRBV13,TRBJ1-1,NA,CASSARRGRRNTEAFF,TGTGCCAGCAGCGCTCGTAGAGGGCGGCGGAACACTGAAGCTTTCTTT
NA,TRBV4-1,TRBJ1-3,NA,CASSQDGARISGNTIYF,TGCGCCAGCAGCCAAGATGGAGCACGTATCTCTGGAAACACCATATATTTT
NA,TRBV3-1/TRBV3-2,TRBJ2-3,TRBD2,CASSQMTSGKRDTQYF,TGTGCCAGCAGCCAAATGACTAGCGGAAAAAGGGATACGCAGTATTTT
NA,TRBV1,TRBJ1-5,NA,CTSSHLQGPSNQPQHF,TGCACCAGCAGCCATCTACAGGGCCCTAGCAATCAGCCCCAGCATTTT
NA,TRBV10-1,TRBJ1-2,NA,CASSQGNYGYTF,TGCGCCAGCAGTCAGGGAAACTATGGCTACACCTTC
NA,TRBV6-5,TRBJ1-2,TRBD1,CASSYSQTGDGYTF,TGTGCCAGCAGTTACTCCCAAACAGGGGATGGCTACACCTTC
NA,TRBV5-1,TRBJ2-1,TRBD2,CASSLGGLVDEQFF,TGCGCCAGCAGCTTGGGGGGACTAGTCGATGAGCAGTTCTTC
NA,TRBV11-2,TRBJ2-2,TRBD2,CASSIRTSEIQNTGELFF,TGTGCCAGCAGCATCCGAACTAGCGAAATCCAGAACACCGGGGAGCTGTTTTTT
once,TRBV28,TRBJ1-4,NA,CASSFPGTGYEKLFF,TGTGCCAGCAGTTTTCCCGGGACTGGCTATGAAAAACTGTTTTTT
NA,TRBV7-9,TRBJ1-6,TRBD1,CASSLADRGVSPLHF,TGTGCCAGCAGCTTAGCCGACAGGGGGGTATCACCCCTCCACTTT
NA,TRBV7-9,TRBJ2-3,NA,CASSKGKSTDTQYF,TGTGCCAGCAGCAAGGGGAAAAGCACAGATACGCAGTATTTT
NA,TRBV28,TRBJ1-1,TRBD1,CASGIRTGTTEAFF,TGTGCCAGCGGAATCCGGACAGGGACCACTGAAGCTTTCTTT
NA,TRBV7-2,TRBJ1-1,NA,CAIARAGNTEAFF,TGTGCCATCGCACGAGCTGGGAACACTGAAGCTTTCTTT
NA,TRBV7-9,TRBJ1-5,NA,CASSLQGNQPQHF,TGTGCCAGCAGCTTGCAGGGGAATCAGCCCCAGCATTTT
once,TRBV10-1,TRBJ1-3,NA,CASSESASSGNTIYF,TGCGCCAGCAGTGAGTCGGCCAGCTCTGGAAACACCATATATTTT
NA,TRBV6-5,TRBJ1-1,NA,CASSTTVEAFF,TGTGCCAGCAGTACGACAGTTGAAGCTTTCTTT
NA,TRBV5-4,TRBJ2-7,NA,CASSYGYEQYF,TGTGCCAGCAGCTACGGTTACGAGCAGTACTTC